The rows below give T cell receptor beta chains drawn from one sample of a study of T cell clonotyping in hematopoietic cell transplantation. The data were produced by immunoSEQ multiplex PCR, yet TCRdb's version contains in-frame clones alone and is incomplete. The sample carries 14,000 or so clones, nearly 95% recorded once. The sequenced sample was PBMCs, obtained 30 days after allogeneic stem cell transplant. All receptors come from a male patient aged 60 to 75 who had an allogeneic stem cell transplant from an unrelated donor, so the T cells may come from the graft donor. Some clones in this sample may be carry-over from other donors' samples. The CDR3 runs from the conserved cysteine through the conserved F or W. D genes are given only for firm matches. Clone size is not always given. Where it is, it says once, few, many or a class for expanded clones.

V,J,D,size,DNA,CDR3
TRBV6-1,TRBJ1-3,TRBD1,-,TGTGCCAGCAGTGACAGGGGGGGCGGAAACACCATATATTTT,CASSDRGGGNTIYF
TRBV6-5,TRBJ2-7,TRBD1,-,TGTGCCAGCTGGGGACAGCCTAAAGCCTACGAGCAGTACTTC,CASWGQPKAYEQYF
TRBV5-1,TRBJ2-7,TRBD1,-,TGCGCCAGCAGCTTGGATGGGGACAGGCTTCTGAACGAGCAGTACTTC,CASSLDGDRLLNEQYF
TRBV5-1,TRBJ2-2,-,-,TGCGCCAGCAGCCCGTCGGGGCTTAACACCGGGGAGCTGTTTTTT,CASSPSGLNTGELFF
TRBV6-1,TRBJ1-2,-,few,TGTGCCAGCAGTGGGGCAGGGGAGAGCGGCTACACCTTC,CASSGAGESGYTF
TRBV4-1,TRBJ1-3,TRBD1,-,TGCGCCAGCAGCCGGACAGGAATAGAAACTGGAAACACCATATATTTT,CASSRTGIETGNTIYF
TRBV4-2,TRBJ1-1,TRBD1,-,TGTGCCAGCAGCCCGAGACAGGGGGAGGAAACTGAAGCTTTCTTT,CASSPRQGEETEAFF
TRBV7-7,TRBJ2-2,TRBD1,-,TGTGCTAGCAGCCCCGACAGGGTTAACACCGGGGAGCTGTTTTTT,CASSPDRVNTGELFF
TRBV2,TRBJ2-7,-,-,TGTGCCAGCAGTGAAGCGCTTGGGACAAACTACGAGCAGTACTTC,CASSEALGTNYEQYF
TRBV10-3,TRBJ1-4,TRBD1,-,TGTGCCATCAGTGAGTCACAGGGGGCCAGAAATGAAAAACTGTTTTTT,CAISESQGARNEKLFF
TRBV5-6,TRBJ1-4,TRBD1,-,TGTGCCAGCAGCCTTATGACAGGGGTTGCAACTAATGAAAAACTGTTTTTT,CASSLMTGVATNEKLFF
TRBV5-1,TRBJ2-5,TRBD2,-,TGCGCCAGCAGCTTGGGTGGAGCGGGGGGAGAGACCCAGTACTTC,CASSLGGAGGETQYF
TRBV7-2,TRBJ2-1,-,-,TGTGCCAGCAGCTTAGCCCGGGGGCTGTCCTCCTACAATGAGCAGTTCTTC,CASSLARGLSSYNEQFF
TRBV30,TRBJ1-4,-,once,TGTGCCTGGAACGAGGGTACCTGGGTACCGCCGGGAGGAAAACTGTTTTTT,CAWNEGTWVPPGGKLFF
TRBV7-2,TRBJ2-7,-,-,TGTGCCAGCAGGGGACGGGGAGGTTCGCACGAGCAGTACTTC,CASRGRGGSHEQYF
TRBV19,TRBJ2-5,-,-,TGTGCCAGTAGTATCTCGGTAGGGAAGACCCAGTACTTC,CASSISVGKTQYF
TRBV10-3,TRBJ2-2,TRBD2,-,TGTGCCATCAGTGAGTCGACGCGGGGGGCCCACACCGGGGAGCTGTTTTTT,CAISESTRGAHTGELFF
TRBV27,TRBJ1-2,-,-,TGTGCCAGCAGTTCCCCCGGACGGACCTATGGCTACACCTTC,CASSSPGRTYGYTF
TRBV6-1,TRBJ2-7,TRBD1,-,TGTGCCAGCAGCCGGGACAGGCCCTACGAGCAGTACTTC,CASSRDRPYEQYF
TRBV11-2,TRBJ1-6,TRBD1,-,TGTGCCAGCAGCTTACGGGGGACAGAAGATAATTCACCCCTCCACTTT,CASSLRGTEDNSPLHF
TRBV2,TRBJ1-2,-,once,TGTGCCAGCAACCAGGGGCTTAGGGGCTATGGCTACACCTTC,CASNQGLRGYGYTF
TRBV10-3,TRBJ2-2,-,-,TGTGCCATCAGTGACACCTACACCGGGGAGCTGTTTTTT,CAISDTYTGELFF
TRBV19,TRBJ2-6,-,-,TGTGCCAGTAGTATAGCCCTAGGCTCTGGGGCCAACGTCCTGACTTTC,CASSIALGSGANVLTF
TRBV10-3,TRBJ1-3,TRBD1,-,TGTGCCATCAGTGGATGGACAGGGAGTGGAGGAAACACCATATATTTT,CAISGWTGSGGNTIYF
TRBV5-1,TRBJ2-5,TRBD2,-,TGCGCCAGCAGCATCGAACCGGGACTAGGTTTGGAGACCCAGTACTTC,CASSIEPGLGLETQYF
TRBV7-9,TRBJ1-1,-,-,TGTGCCAGCAGACCCACCGAAAGTAACACTGAAGCTTTCTTT,CASRPTESNTEAFF
TRBV6-6,TRBJ1-6,-,-,TGTGCCAGCAGTTACCCCCGGAATTCACCCCTCCACTTT,CASSYPRNSPLHF
TRBV7-8,TRBJ2-3,-,-,TGTGCCAGCAGCTTAGTAGATACGCAGTATTTT,CASSLVDTQYF
TRBV7-7,TRBJ2-2,TRBD1,few,TGTGCCAGCAGCCAACAGGGGGCCGGGGAGCTGTTTTTT,CASSQQGAGELFF
TRBV19,TRBJ1-3,-,-,TGTGCCAGTAGTATAGCGGGAGGACCTCGCTCTGGAAACACCATATATTTT,CASSIAGGPRSGNTIYF
TRBV28,TRBJ1-2,-,-,TGTGCCAGCAGTGAAACAGGGTATGGCTACACCTTC,CASSETGYGYTF
TRBV10-1,TRBJ1-2,TRBD1,-,TGCGCCAGCTTAAAAAAGGGGGCTGGCTACACCTTC,CASLKKGAGYTF
TRBV7-2,TRBJ2-2,TRBD1,-,TGTGCCAGCAGCCGGGACAGCGGGAACACCGGGGAGCTGTTTTTT,CASSRDSGNTGELFF
TRBV6-5,TRBJ1-6,-,-,TGTGCCAGCAGTTCGGCGGAGGGGGGATATAATTCACCCCTCCACTTT,CASSSAEGGYNSPLHF
TRBV6-1,TRBJ2-3,-,once,TGTGCCAGCAGTGGAGACGGCCTCGGCACAGATACGCAGTATTTT,CASSGDGLGTDTQYF
TRBV27,TRBJ2-7,TRBD1,-,TGTGCCAGCAGTTCCCCGACAGGGGGCTTCGCCGAGCAGTACTTC,CASSSPTGGFAEQYF
TRBV15,TRBJ2-7,TRBD1,once,TGTGCCACCAGCAGAGGCGTTGGGACAGGTGTTGTGGAGCAGTACTTC,CATSRGVGTGVVEQYF
TRBV6-1,TRBJ2-7,TRBD1,-,TGTGCCAGCAGTTCCGGGACAGTTCATATTTACGAGCAGTACTTC,CASSSGTVHIYEQYF
TRBV7-2,TRBJ2-2,TRBD2,-,TGTGCCAGCAGTCCGGGACTAAGGACCGGGGAGCTGTTTTTT,CASSPGLRTGELFF
TRBV11-2,TRBJ2-1,-,-,TGTGCCAGCAGCTTAAGCGGGCCAGGCTCCTACAATGAGCAGTTCTTC,CASSLSGPGSYNEQFF
TRBV2,TRBJ1-6,TRBD1,-,TGTGCCAGCAGTCTACAGGGGGCGGTTTCACCCCTCCACTTT,CASSLQGAVSPLHF